These 32 T cell receptor beta chains originate from one sample sequenced in a study of vaccination and CD4 T cells after COVID-19. The assay that was used to sequence DNA from cultured CD4+ T cells was the Oncomine TCR Beta short-read assay. TCRdb reanalysed the PCR reads using MiXCR and keeps one entry per CDR3 protein. Here the sample spans 15,000 to 20,000 distinct CDR3 sequences, over 50% being singletons. Regarding treatment: roughly 11-day PBMC culture with coronavirus spike peptide pools or control peptides (ViraFEST assay). These receptors have no identified antigens. The sample taken for sequencing was CD4+ T cells from blood, cultured in vitro. These receptors all stem from a human donor who had recovered from COVID-19.

This clonotype was picked up a small number of times. The DNA is left out, because the CDR3 cannot be placed on it with certainty; the CDR3 is given as TCRdb lists it. V and J are TRBV7-5 and TRBJ2-1; TRBD1 is the table's D call and was not checked against the DNA. TRBV7-5 is a pseudogene. The CDR3 comprises 19 residues, both ends counted. The CDR3: CISVSEAPSPPGPGNEQFF.

This chain connects TRBV19 to TRBJ2-7; 8 nucleotides align to TRBD1. The CDR3 has 17 amino acids. The ends lost 5 bases at V and 5 bases at J; junction bases unmatched: 17. Germline CDR1 LNHDA, CDR2 SQIVND (reference sequence). The CDR3 bases are TGTGCCAGTAGTCCCCGTAAAGGAACAGGGGGAGTCGACGAGCAGTACTTC. It is translated as CASSPRKGTGGVDEQYF.

The chain is built from TRBV2 and TRBJ1-5, with TRBD1 matching over 8 bases. This CDR3 is 17 amino acids long. Trimming cost V 6 bases and J 0 bases; bases outside gene matches: 10. CDR1 is SNHLY and CDR2 is FYNNEI in the germline V gene. For the CDR3, the DNA is TGTGCCAGCAGACTTACCCGGACAGGGAGTAGCAATCAGCCCCAGCATTTT. The encoded protein is CASRLTRTGSSNQPQHF.

In nucleotides, the CDR3 is TGCAGTGCTAGAGATTACACTGAAGCTTTCTTT. Protein sequence: CSARDYTEAFF. V gene TRBV20-1 combines with J gene TRBJ1-1; D call uncertain. Trimming pared 0 bases from V and 3 bases from J, leaving 2 bases between. Germline CDR1 is DFQATT and CDR2 is SNEGSKA (reference sequence). CDR3 length equals 11 residues.

The chain uses TRBV30 and TRBJ1-6, with D possibly TRBD1 on 6 matching bases. The CDR3 has 14 residues. Trimming shortened V by 2 bases and J by 10 bases, and 15 bases separated the two germline ends. Germline CDR1 GTSNPN, CDR2 SVGIG (reference sequence). The CDR3: CAWSRNREGSPLHF. CDR3 coding DNA: TGTGCCTGGAGTCGAAACAGGGAAGGCTCACCCCTCCACTTT. The full variable domain, completed using reference TRBV30 and TRBJ1-6, is SQTIHQWPATLVQPVGSPLSLECTVEGTSNPNLYWYRQAAGRGLQLLFYSVGIGQISSEVPQNLSASRPQDRQFILSSKKLLLSDSGFYLCAWSRNREGSPLHFGNGTRLTVT.

The J gene is TRBJ2-7, the V gene TRBV27; 8 bases match TRBD1. The trim removed 6 bases at V and 2 bases at J, leaving 12 bases unmatched. Germline loops: CDR1 MNHEY, CDR2 SMNVEV (reference sequence). This CDR3 region has 16 residues. The CDR3 nucleotides are TGTGCCAGCAGCCACCCTAGACAGGGGAAGCCCTACGAGCAGTACTTC. Its translation is CASSHPRQGKPYEQYF.

This chain links TRBV12-3 or TRBV12-4 with TRBJ2-7; the match to TRBD1 covers 9 bases. J lost 1 base, V lost 6 bases, and 7 bases had no gene match. The CDR3 extends over 15 amino acids. Here the CDR3 reads CASSPRTGESYEQYF. CDR3 nucleotides: TGTGCCAGCAGCCCCCGGACAGGGGAATCCTACGAGCAGTACTTC.

The sample holds a few counts of this clonotype. This chain joins TRBV2 and TRBJ2-2; D is tentatively TRBD1 or TRBD2 (6 bases each). This CDR3 is built from 17 residues. Germline values: CDR1 SNHLY, CDR2 FYNNEI. V was shortened by 2 bases and J by 1 base, with 14 bases between the two germline ends. The CDR3 DNA follows: TGTGCCAGCAGTGAAATAGGGGGACTGATGAACACCGGGGAGCTGTTTTTT. Translated: CASSEIGGLMNTGELFF.

The rearrangement joins TRBV30 to TRBJ2-7; D ambiguous. V shed 3 bases and J shed 2 bases, with 5 bases lying between them. CDR1 is GTSNPN and CDR2 is SVGIG in the germline V gene (reference sequence). The CDR3 length is 11 residues. The chain's CDR3 is CAWSRTYEQYF. CDR3 DNA sequence: TGTGCCTGGAGCAGGACCTACGAGCAGTACTTC.

The rearrangement uses TRBV7-9 and TRBJ2-3; 7 nucleotides match TRBD2. The V and J ends lost 8 bases and 5 bases, in that order; junction bases with no gene match: 10. The CDR3 has 14 residues. Germline V CDR1 and CDR2: SEHNR, FQNEAQ (reference sequence). CDR3 in amino acids: CASRSAGVGDTQYF. The CDR3, as DNA: TGTGCCAGCCGATCTGCGGGAGTAGGAGATACGCAGTATTTT.

The chain uses TRBV7-2 and TRBJ1-1, with unresolved D. Trimming shortened V by 5 bases and J by 4 bases, and 14 bases separated the two germline ends. In germline, CDR1 is SGHTA, CDR2 FQGNSA. This CDR3 is 14 amino acids long. Here the CDR3 reads CASSPVVGFTEAFF. CDR3 in DNA: TGTGCCAGCAGCCCCGTAGTTGGGTTCACTGAAGCTTTCTTT.

This clonotype turned up a few times. CDR3 DNA: TGCAGTGCTAGAGTTACCAACAATGAGCAGTTCTTC. Its translation: CSARVTNNEQFF. V usage is TRBV20-1 and J usage is TRBJ2-1, with D unresolved. The V gene lost 1 base and the J gene lost 5 bases, with 6 bases spanning the gap. The CDR3 covers 12 residues. CDR1 is DFQATT and CDR2 is SNEGSKA in the germline V gene (reference sequence).

The V and J genes are TRBV12-3 or TRBV12-4 and TRBJ2-4; D is undetermined. CDR3 length: 13 amino acids. The V and J ends lost 5 bases and 1 base respectively, with 6 bases between them. CDR3 sequence (DNA): TGTGCCAGCAGTCGGTGGGCCAAAAACATTCAGTACTTC. It translates to CASSRWAKNIQYF.

This chain links TRBV7-8 with TRBJ2-2, with D unclear. The CDR3 covers 14 residues. V lost 5 bases and J 3 bases, leaving 10 bases between the germline ends. CDR1 is SGHVS and CDR2 is FQNEAQ in the germline V gene. The CDR3 coding sequence is TGTGCCAGCAGCCGAGACCCATACACCGGGGAGCTGTTTTTT. It encodes CASSRDPYTGELFF.

This chain uses TRBV7-2 with TRBJ1-5, with D unclear. V was pared by 2 bases and J by 3 bases, with 5 bases between. This CDR3 comprises 13 residues. The germline CDR1 and CDR2 sequences are SGHTA and FQGNSA. This CDR3 reads CASSLQHNQPQHF. The CDR3 DNA reads as TGTGCCAGCAGCTTACAGCACAATCAGCCCCAGCATTTT.

The chain carries TRBV6-2 or TRBV6-3 and TRBJ2-7, with a weak D call TRBD2 (6 bases). The CDR3 contains 12 residues. CDR1 is MNHEY, CDR2 SVGEGT, per germline. V lost 10 bases and J lost 9, with 19 bases in between. In nucleotides, the CDR3 is TGTGCCACCGGCCGGAGGGCCGGAGGGCAGTACTTC. Translated: CATGRRAGGQYF.

The chain recombines TRBV7-2 with TRBJ2-1, with D perhaps TRBD2 (5 bases). The CDR3 has 12 residues. V was shortened by 6 bases and J by 14 bases, with 17 bases between the two germline ends. Germline V gene data show CDR1 as SGHTA and CDR2 as FQGNSA. The CDR3 DNA is TGTGCCAGCAGTCAATACCGGGATAGGAAGTTCTTC. Protein: CASSQYRDRKFF. The full variable domain, rest sourced from reference TRBV7-2 and TRBJ2-1, is GAGVSQSPSNKVTEKGKDVELRCDPISGHTALYWYRQSLGQGLEFLIYFQGNSAPDKSGLPSDRFSAERTGGSVSTLTIQRTQQEDSAVYLCASSQYRDRKFFGPGTRLTVL.

The V call is TRBV7-9, the J call TRBJ1-1; no firm D call. V lost 2 bases and J lost 3, with 7 bases in between. This CDR3 comprises 13 residues. In germline, CDR1 is SEHNR, CDR2 FQNEAQ (reference sequence). CDR3 nucleotides: TGTGCCAGCAGCTTAATGCCGGACACTGAAGCTTTCTTT. It encodes CASSLMPDTEAFF.

The V and J genes are TRBV28 and TRBJ2-3, with TRBD2 identical over 12 bases. CDR1 is MDHEN, CDR2 SYDVKM, per germline. The CDR3 contains 16 residues. Trimming at V came to 5 bases and at J to 7 bases, leaving 10 bases not matched to a gene. CDR3 DNA: TGTGCCAGCAGTCCAAGACTAGCGGGAGTTGAAAATACGCAGTATTTT. This encodes CASSPRLAGVENTQYF.

CDR3 DNA sequence: TGTGCCAGCAGCCGGGGACCAGACCAAGAGACCCAGTACTTC. This translates into CASSRGPDQETQYF. V and J are TRBV3-1 and TRBJ2-5; either TRBD1 or TRBD2 may supply D (5 bases each). This CDR3 has 14 residues. Germline CDR1 LGHDT, CDR2 YNNKEL (reference sequence). V lost 4 bases and J 0 bases, leaving 9 bases between the germline ends.

J is TRBJ1-1 and V is TRBV30; a weak D match, TRBD1 (5 bases). V shed 1 base and J shed 7 bases, with 10 bases lying between them. The CDR3 totals 12 residues. Germline assignment: CDR1 GTSNPN and CDR2 SVGIG (reference sequence). CDR3 amino acids: CAWSGGQGEAFF. Here the CDR3 DNA reads TGTGCCTGGAGTGGGGGCCAGGGTGAAGCTTTCTTT.

This clonotype was detected a few times. V is TRBV24-1 and J is TRBJ2-3; 8 nucleotides agree with TRBD2. The CDR3 length is 15 residues. Germline-derived CDR1 and CDR2 are KGHDR and SFDVKD. V gave up 5 bases and J gave up 1 base; unmatched junction bases: 4. CDR3 in amino acids: CATSAHGGGTDTQYF. The CDR3 nucleotides are TGTGCCACCAGTGCCCACGGGGGGGGCACAGATACGCAGTATTTT.

This clonotype was observed a few times. DNA for the CDR3: TGTGCCAGCAGGCGACAGGAGAACACTGAAGCTTTCTTT. This gives the protein CASRRQENTEAFF. The J gene is TRBJ1-1, the V gene TRBV7-6; tentative D call: TRBD1 (6 bases). Per germline, CDR1 SGHVS and CDR2 FNYEAQ. V lost 6 bases and J 1 base, leaving 9 bases between the germline ends. The CDR3 extends over 13 amino acids.

This clonotype was seen a handful of times. The genes are TRBV6-1 and TRBJ1-5; D not resolved. CDR3 length equals 16 residues. Germline loops: CDR1 MNHNS, CDR2 SASEGT. V lost 2 bases and J 3 bases, leaving 14 bases between the germline ends. CDR3 loop: CASSESSPGDNQPQHF. CDR3 nucleotide sequence: TGTGCCAGCAGTGAATCATCACCTGGAGACAATCAGCCCCAGCATTTT.

The chain joins TRBV27 to TRBJ2-7; D is undetermined. Germline assignment: CDR1 MNHEY and CDR2 SMNVEV (reference sequence). The CDR3 consists of 12 residues. The V and J ends lost 6 bases and 3 bases respectively, with 9 bases between them. As DNA, the CDR3 is TGTGCCAGCAGGTCTGCAGGCTACGAGCAGTACTTC. It specifies CASRSAGYEQYF.

This clonotype appeared a few times. The V call is TRBV2, the J call TRBJ2-3, with D maybe TRBD1 (5 bases). The CDR3 runs 15 residues. CDR1 is SNHLY, CDR2 FYNNEI, per germline. Between the trimmed V and J ends, which lost 3 bases and 0 bases, there was a span of 10 bases. The CDR3 reads CASSDPDTSTDTQYF. The CDR3 DNA is TGTGCCAGCAGTGACCCGGACACTAGCACAGATACGCAGTATTTT.

This clonotype was counted between two and nine times. The rearrangement links TRBV2 to TRBJ1-1; tentatively, D is TRBD1 (6 bases). Trimming removed 7 bases at V and 1 base at J, with 10 bases between. The CDR3 loop spans 13 amino acids. In germline, CDR1 is SNHLY, CDR2 FYNNEI. This chain's CDR3 is CASMGQTNTEAFF. DNA for the CDR3: TGTGCCAGCATGGGACAAACGAACACTGAAGCTTTCTTT.

This clonotype occurred a few times. The rearrangement uses TRBV27 and TRBJ1-2; 7 nucleotides match TRBD1. Per the germline V gene, CDR1 is MNHEY and CDR2 is SMNVEV (reference sequence). The CDR3 sequence is 13 residues long. The ends lost 6 bases at V and 6 bases at J; junction bases unmatched: 7. CDR3 sequence: CASRGQGVDGYTF. In DNA, the CDR3 is TGTGCCAGCAGGGGGCAGGGGGTGGATGGCTACACCTTC.

The rearrangement links TRBV6-1 to TRBJ1-6, with D perhaps TRBD1 (6 bases). Germline V gives CDR1 MNHNS, CDR2 SASEGT. There are 17 residues in the CDR3. Trimming stripped 8 bases from V and 6 bases from J, with 23 bases between. DNA for the CDR3: TGTGCCAGCTGTATATACAGGGCGGTTCGTTTTAATTCACCCCTCCACTTT. This gives the protein CASCIYRAVRFNSPLHF.

This clonotype was observed once. The chain employs TRBV11-2 and TRBJ1-2, with D unclear. Germline loops: CDR1 SGHAT, CDR2 FQNNGV. CDR3 length: 13 amino acids. V gave up 5 bases and J gave up 1 base, with 8 bases separating them. CDR3 nucleotide sequence: TGTGCCAGCAGCGCCATAGTTAACTATGGCTACACCTTC. This translates into CASSAIVNYGYTF.

The CDR3 loop reads CASSSQAGARDEQFF. The DNA of the CDR3 is TGTGCCAGCAGCTCCCAAGCGGGAGCTCGGGATGAGCAGTTCTTC. The genes are TRBV7-3 and TRBJ2-1; 8 nucleotides match TRBD2. V shed 4 bases and J 8 bases; nucleotides not matched to a gene: 10. Germline-derived CDR1 and CDR2 are SGHTA and FQGTGA. The CDR3 has 15 amino acids.

V usage is TRBV12-3 or TRBV12-4 and J usage is TRBJ1-5; D is unresolved. Trimming left V 6 bases short and J 3 bases short, with 12 bases between. The CDR3 spans 14 residues. Written as DNA, the CDR3 is TGTGCCAGCAGCCCCCGACCGGACAATCAGCCCCAGCATTTT. Its protein is CASSPRPDNQPQHF.